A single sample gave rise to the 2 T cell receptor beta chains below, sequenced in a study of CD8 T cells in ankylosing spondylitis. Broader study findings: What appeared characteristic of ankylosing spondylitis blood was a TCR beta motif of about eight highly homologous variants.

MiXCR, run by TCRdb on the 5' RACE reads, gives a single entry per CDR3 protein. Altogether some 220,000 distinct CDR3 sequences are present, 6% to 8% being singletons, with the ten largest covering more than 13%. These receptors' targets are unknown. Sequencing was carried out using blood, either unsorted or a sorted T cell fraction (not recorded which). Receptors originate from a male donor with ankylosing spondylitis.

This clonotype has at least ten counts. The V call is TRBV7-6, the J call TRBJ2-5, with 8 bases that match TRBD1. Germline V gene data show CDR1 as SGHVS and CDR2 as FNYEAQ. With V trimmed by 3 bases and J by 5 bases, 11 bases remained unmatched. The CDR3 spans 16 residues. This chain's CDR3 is CASSFRGQALWETQYF. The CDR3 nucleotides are TGTGCCAGCAGCTTTCGGGGACAGGCCCTTTGGGAGACCCAGTACTTC.

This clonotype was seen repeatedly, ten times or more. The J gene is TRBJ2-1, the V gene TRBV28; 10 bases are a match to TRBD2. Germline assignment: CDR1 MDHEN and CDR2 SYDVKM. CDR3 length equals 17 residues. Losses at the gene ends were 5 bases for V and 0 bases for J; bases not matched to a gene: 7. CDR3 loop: CASSTGLAESSYNEQFF. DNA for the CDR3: TGTGCCAGCAGTACCGGACTAGCGGAAAGCTCCTACAATGAGCAGTTCTTC.